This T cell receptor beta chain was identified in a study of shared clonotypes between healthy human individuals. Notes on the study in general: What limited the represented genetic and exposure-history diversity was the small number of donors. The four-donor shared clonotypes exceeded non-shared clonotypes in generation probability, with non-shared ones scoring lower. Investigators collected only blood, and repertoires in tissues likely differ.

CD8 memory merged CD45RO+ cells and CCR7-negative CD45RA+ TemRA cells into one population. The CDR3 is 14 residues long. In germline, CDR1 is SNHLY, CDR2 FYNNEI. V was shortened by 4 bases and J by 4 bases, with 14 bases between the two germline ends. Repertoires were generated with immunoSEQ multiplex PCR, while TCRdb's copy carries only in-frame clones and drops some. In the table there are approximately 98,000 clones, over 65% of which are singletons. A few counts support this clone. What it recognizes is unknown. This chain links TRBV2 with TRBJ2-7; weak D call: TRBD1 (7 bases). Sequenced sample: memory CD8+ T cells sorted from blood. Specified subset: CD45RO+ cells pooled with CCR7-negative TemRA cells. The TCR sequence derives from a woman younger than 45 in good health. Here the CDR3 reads CASSVQGGMYEQYF. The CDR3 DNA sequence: TGTGCCAGCAGTGTGCAGGGGGGAATGTACGAGCAGTACTTC.